This T cell receptor beta chain emerged from a study of blood T cell repertoires in COVID-19. CDR3 size: 12 residues. Germline CDR1 is DFQATT and CDR2 is SNEGSKA (reference sequence). The ends were cut back, 3 bases at V and 1 base at J, with 6 bases in the middle. Method: immunoSEQ multiplex PCR; TCRdb's copy keeps in-frame clones and lacks some. The repertoire holds approximately 260,000 clones, approximately 78% seen once, with under 15% in the top ten. The specimen was peripheral blood. The TCR was taken from a woman aged 60-75 years with active or convalescent COVID-19. The rearrangement uses TRBV20-1 and TRBJ1-1, with D uncertain. CDR3 residues: CSASVRNTEAFF. The CDR3 DNA reads as TGCAGTGCTAGTGTGAGGAACACTGAAGCTTTCTTT.